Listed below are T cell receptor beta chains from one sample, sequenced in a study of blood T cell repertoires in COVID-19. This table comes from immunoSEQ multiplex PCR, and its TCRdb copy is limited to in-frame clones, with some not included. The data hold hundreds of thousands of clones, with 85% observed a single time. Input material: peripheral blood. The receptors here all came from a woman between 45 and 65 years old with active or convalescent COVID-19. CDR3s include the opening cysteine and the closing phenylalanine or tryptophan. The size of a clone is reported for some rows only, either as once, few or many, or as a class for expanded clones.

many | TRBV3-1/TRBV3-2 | CASQGLANTGELFF
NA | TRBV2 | CASSADLGDTEAFF
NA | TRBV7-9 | CASSFLFSSYNEQFF
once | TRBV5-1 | CASSAAAGGNSPLHF
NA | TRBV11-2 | CASSLVTGATSGANVLTF
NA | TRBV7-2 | CASSLMDRGAKGVSYTF
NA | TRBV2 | CASSARQVGNQPQHF
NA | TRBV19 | CASTGGLAKNIQYF
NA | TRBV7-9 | CASSIPGTSGRSSGFEQYF
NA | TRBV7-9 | CASRWASDRAGEQYF
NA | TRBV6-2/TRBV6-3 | CASSYYGSLAGGRTDTQYF
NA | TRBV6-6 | CASSRRRRTGRSSGNTIYF
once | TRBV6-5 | CASSGLAGEVGELFF
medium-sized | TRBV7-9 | CASSQDRAAEAFF
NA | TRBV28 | CASSLMGTGQMGTF
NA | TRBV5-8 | CASRYGQGERRTDTQYF
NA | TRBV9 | CASSPRGLAGENEQFF
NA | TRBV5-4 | CASSLDRRDTQYF
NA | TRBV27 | CASSFRAIIGDSPLHF
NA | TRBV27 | CASSSRTGGSEKLFF
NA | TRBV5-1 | CASSLGRVFNEQFF
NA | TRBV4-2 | CASSQALPAVTYEQYF
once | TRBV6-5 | CASSSGVGRYEQYF
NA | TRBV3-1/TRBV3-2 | CASSPKSAGVRYF
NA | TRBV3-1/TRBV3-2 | CASSQPGLAGGASYNEQFF
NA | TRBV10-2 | CASPVGGGMNTEAFF